The TCR beta chain described here comes from a study of cytomegalovirus exposure and HLA in healthy donors. Study details: Clustering assigned 70% to 90% of the roughly 380 genotyped donors to the Caucasian-associated ancestry cluster.

The PCR was carried out with 60 Vbeta primers and 13 Jbeta primers. The protocol was immunoSEQ multiplex PCR, while the TCRdb copy is restricted to in-frame clones and leaves out a portion. This table holds 90,000 to 130,000 clones, around 75% found once. This CDR3 region has 14 residues. V gave up 0 bases and J gave up 5 bases, with 8 bases separating them. From germline, CDR1 is SGHKS and CDR2 YYEKEE (reference sequence). Donors were nominally healthy when sampled, though unrecorded immune exposures were likely. What was sequenced was PBMCs. This TCR came from a woman in her twenties or thirties in good health and CMV-seronegative. The chain recombines TRBV5-5 with TRBJ1-4; D gene unclear. The CDR3 sequence: CASSLGGHNEKLFF. The DNA of the CDR3 is TGTGCCAGCAGCTTGGGAGGTCACAATGAAAAACTGTTTTTT.